One TCR beta chain is described in this entry. Its antigen remains unidentified. The assay was immunoSEQ multiplex PCR, and TCRdb's table has in-frame clones only and misses some. The table includes around 1.1 million clones, 77% detected once. The entry originates in a study of shared clonotypes between healthy human individuals. Study at large: Used for every donor were three CD4 naive, three CD4 memory, two CD8 naive and one CD8 memory plate.

General study points: Clonotypes that were shared across a handful of donors made up around 5.5% of naive CD4 clonotypes. The study found lower generation probabilities in non-shared clonotypes than in those shared by all four donors.

This clonotype was sampled from a man younger than 35 in good health. Some clones in this sample may be carry-over from other donors' samples. Input material: memory CD4+ T cells from PBMCs. Subset of the sample: CD45RA-negative fraction.

CDR3 protein: CATSRGGGPTEAFF. CDR3 bases: TGTGCCACCAGCAGAGGTGGGGGGCCGACTGAAGCTTTCTTT. The chain links TRBV15 to TRBJ1-1; tentatively, D is TRBD1 (6 bases). The CDR3 contains 14 residues. Germline assignment: CDR1 LNHNV and CDR2 YYDKDF (reference sequence). V was trimmed by 1 base and J by 5 bases, leaving 11 bases between them.